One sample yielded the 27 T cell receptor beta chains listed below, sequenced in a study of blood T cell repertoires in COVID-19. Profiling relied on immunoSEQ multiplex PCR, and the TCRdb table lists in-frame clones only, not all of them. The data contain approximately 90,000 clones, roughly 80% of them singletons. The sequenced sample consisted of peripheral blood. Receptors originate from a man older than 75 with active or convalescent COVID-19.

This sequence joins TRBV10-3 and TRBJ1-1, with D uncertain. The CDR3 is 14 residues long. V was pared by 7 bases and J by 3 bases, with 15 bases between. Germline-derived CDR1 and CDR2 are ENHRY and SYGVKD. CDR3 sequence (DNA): TGTGCCATCACCACGATAGGGAGGGACACTGAAGCTTTCTTT. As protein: CAITTIGRDTEAFF.

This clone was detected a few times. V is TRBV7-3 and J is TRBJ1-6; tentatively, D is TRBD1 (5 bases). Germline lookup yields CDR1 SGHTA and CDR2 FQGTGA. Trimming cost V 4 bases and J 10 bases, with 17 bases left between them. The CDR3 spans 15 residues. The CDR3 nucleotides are TGTGCCAGCAGCTCCGTGGCGGGGGTGGGGTCACCCCTCCACTTT. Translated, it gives CASSSVAGVGSPLHF.

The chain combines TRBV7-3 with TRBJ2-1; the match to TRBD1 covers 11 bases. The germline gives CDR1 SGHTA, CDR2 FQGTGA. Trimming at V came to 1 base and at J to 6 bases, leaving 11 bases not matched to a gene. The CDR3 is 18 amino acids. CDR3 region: CASSLIGGQGVLVNEQFF. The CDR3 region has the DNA TGTGCCAGCAGCTTAATAGGGGGACAGGGGGTTCTGGTCAATGAGCAGTTCTTC. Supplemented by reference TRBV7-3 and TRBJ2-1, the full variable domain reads GAGVSQTPSNKVTEKGKYVELRCDPISGHTALYWYRQSLGQGPEFLIYFQGTGAADDSGLPNDRFFAVRPEGSVSTLKIQRTERGDSAVYLCASSLIGGQGVLVNEQFFGPGTRLTVL.

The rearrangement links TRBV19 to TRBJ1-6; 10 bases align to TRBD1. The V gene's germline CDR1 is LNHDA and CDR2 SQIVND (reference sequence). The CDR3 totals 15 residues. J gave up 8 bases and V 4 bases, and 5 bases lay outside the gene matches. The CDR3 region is CASSTTGTGDSPLHF. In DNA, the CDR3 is TGTGCCAGTAGTACTACCGGGACAGGGGATTCACCCCTCCACTTT.

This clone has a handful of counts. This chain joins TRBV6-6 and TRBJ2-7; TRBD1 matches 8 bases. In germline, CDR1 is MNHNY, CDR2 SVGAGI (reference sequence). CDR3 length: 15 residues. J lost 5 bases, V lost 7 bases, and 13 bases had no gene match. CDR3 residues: CASTRTDRAVHEQYF. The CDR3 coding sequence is TGTGCCAGCACCCGGACGGACAGGGCCGTCCACGAGCAGTACTTC.

CDR3 in DNA: TGCGCCAGCAGTGCTAACCTTAATCAGCCCCAGCATTTT. Its translation: CASSANLNQPQHF. The genes are TRBV10-1 and TRBJ1-5, with D hard to call. Per germline, CDR1 WNHNN and CDR2 SYGVQD (reference sequence). This CDR3 has 13 amino acids. V lost 4 bases, J lost 4 bases, and 8 bases lay in between.

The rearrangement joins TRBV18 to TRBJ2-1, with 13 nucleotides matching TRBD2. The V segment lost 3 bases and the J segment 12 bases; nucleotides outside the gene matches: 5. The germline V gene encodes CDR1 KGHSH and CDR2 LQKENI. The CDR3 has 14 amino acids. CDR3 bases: TGTGCCAGCTCACCCCCGGGACTAGCGGGGCTGCAGTTCTTC. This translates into CASSPPGLAGLQFF.

CDR3 region: CASSFNRVRGSVSDSPLHF. The DNA for the CDR3 is TGTGCCAGCAGTTTTAATCGCGTCCGGGGATCGGTATCGGATTCACCCCTCCACTTT. The chain combines TRBV27 with TRBJ1-6; D is uncertain. Germline V gene sequence: CDR1 MNHEY, CDR2 SMNVEV (reference sequence). The CDR3 has 19 amino acids. V was trimmed by 3 bases and J by 8 bases, leaving 26 bases between them.

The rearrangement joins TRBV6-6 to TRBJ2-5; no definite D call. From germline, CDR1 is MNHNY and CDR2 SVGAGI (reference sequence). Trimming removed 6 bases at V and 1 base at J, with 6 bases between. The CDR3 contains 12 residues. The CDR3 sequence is CASSPGQETQYF. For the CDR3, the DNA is TGTGCCAGCAGCCCGGGCCAAGAGACCCAGTACTTC.

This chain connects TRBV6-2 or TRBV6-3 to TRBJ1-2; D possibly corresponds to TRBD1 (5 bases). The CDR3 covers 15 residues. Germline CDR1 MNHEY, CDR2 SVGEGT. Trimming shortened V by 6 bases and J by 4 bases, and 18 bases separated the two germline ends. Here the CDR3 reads CASSPLVRGGYGYTF. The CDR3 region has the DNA TGTGCCAGCAGCCCCCTCGTACGGGGGGGCTATGGCTACACCTTC.

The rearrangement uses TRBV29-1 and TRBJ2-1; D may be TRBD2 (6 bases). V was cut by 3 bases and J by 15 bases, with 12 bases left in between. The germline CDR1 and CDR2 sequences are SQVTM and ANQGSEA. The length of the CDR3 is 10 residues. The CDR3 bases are TGCAGCGTTGAGGAGGGGTTTATGTTCTTC. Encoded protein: CSVEEGFMFF.

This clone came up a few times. CDR3 protein: CASSPFPGGGQYF. The CDR3 DNA reads TGTGCCAGCAGCCCGTTCCCAGGGGGCGGGCAGTACTTC. V gene TRBV7-2 combines with J gene TRBJ2-7; 8 bases match TRBD1. V gave up 5 bases and J gave up 9 bases; unmatched junction bases: 9. The CDR3 covers 13 residues. The germline V gene has CDR1 SGHTA and CDR2 FQGNSA.

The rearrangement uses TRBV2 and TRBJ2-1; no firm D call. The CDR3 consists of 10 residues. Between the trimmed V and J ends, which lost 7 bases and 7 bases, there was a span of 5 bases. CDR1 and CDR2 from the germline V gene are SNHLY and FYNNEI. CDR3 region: CASTGNEQFF. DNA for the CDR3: TGTGCCAGCACAGGAAATGAGCAGTTCTTC.

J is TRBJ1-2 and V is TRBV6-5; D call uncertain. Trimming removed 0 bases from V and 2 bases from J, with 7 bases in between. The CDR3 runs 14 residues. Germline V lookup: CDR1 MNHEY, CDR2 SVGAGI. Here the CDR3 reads CASSYSAGNYGYTF. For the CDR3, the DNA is TGTGCCAGCAGTTACTCGGCGGGAAACTATGGCTACACCTTC.

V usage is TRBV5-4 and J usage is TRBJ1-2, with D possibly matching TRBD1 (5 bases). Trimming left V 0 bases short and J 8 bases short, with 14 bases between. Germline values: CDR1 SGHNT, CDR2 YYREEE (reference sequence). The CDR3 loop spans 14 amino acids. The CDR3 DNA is TGTGCCAGCAGCTTGGTCGCAGGGCGCGGCGGCTACACCTTC. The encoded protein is CASSLVAGRGGYTF.

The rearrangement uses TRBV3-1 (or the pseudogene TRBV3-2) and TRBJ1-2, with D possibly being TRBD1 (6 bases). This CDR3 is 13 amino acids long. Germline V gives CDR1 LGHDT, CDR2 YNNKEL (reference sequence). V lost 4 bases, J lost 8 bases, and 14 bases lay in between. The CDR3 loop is CASSRTGLEGYTF. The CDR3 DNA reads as TGTGCCAGCAGCCGCACAGGGTTAGAGGGCTACACCTTC.

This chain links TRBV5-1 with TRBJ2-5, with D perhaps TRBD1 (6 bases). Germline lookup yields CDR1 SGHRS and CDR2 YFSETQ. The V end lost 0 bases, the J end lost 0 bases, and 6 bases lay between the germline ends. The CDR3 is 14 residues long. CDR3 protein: CASSLEGDQETQYF. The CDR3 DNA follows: TGCGCCAGCAGCTTGGAGGGGGACCAAGAGACCCAGTACTTC.

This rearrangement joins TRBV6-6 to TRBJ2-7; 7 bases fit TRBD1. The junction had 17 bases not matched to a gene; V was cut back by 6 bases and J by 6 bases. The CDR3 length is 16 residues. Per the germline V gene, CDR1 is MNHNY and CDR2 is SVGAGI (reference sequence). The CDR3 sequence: CASRLDSLGNRGEQYF. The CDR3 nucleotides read TGTGCCAGCAGGCTGGACAGTTTGGGCAACAGGGGCGAGCAGTACTTC.

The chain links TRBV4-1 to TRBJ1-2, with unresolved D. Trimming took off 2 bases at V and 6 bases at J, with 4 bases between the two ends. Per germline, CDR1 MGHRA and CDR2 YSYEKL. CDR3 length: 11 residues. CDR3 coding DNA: TGCGCCAGCAGCCAATATAATGGCTACACCTTC. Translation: CASSQYNGYTF.

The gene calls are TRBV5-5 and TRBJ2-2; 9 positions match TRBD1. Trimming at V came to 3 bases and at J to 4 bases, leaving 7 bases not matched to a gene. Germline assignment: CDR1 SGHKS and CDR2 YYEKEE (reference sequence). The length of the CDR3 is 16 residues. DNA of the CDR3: TGTGCCAGCAGCTGGGGGACAGGGAGTTTCACCGGGGAGCTGTTTTTT. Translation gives CASSWGTGSFTGELFF. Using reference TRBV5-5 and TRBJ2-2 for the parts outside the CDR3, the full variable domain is DAGVTQSPTHLIKTRGQQVTLRCSPISGHKSVSWYQQVLGQGPQFIFQYYEKEERGRGNFPDRFSARQFPNYSSELNVNALLLGDSALYLCASSWGTGSFTGELFFGEGSRLTVL.

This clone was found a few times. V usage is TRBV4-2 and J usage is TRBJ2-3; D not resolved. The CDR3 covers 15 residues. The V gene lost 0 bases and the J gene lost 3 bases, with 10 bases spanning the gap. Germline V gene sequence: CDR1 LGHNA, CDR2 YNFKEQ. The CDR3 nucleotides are TGTGCCAGCAGCCAAGAGTGGGCAGAAACAGATACGCAGTATTTT. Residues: CASSQEWAETDTQYF.

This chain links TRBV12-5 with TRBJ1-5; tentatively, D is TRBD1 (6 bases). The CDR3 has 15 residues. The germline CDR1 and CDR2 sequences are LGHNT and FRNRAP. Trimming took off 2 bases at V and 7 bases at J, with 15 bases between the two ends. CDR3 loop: CASGLSGGAGQPQHF. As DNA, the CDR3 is TGTGCTAGTGGTTTGTCGGGGGGCGCGGGGCAGCCCCAGCATTTT. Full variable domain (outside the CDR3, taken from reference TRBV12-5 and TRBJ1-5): DARVTQTPRHKVTEMGQEVTMRCQPILGHNTVFWYRQTMMQGLELLAYFRNRAPLDDSGMPKDRFSAEMPDATLATLKIQPSEPRDSAVYFCASGLSGGAGQPQHFGDGTRLSIL.

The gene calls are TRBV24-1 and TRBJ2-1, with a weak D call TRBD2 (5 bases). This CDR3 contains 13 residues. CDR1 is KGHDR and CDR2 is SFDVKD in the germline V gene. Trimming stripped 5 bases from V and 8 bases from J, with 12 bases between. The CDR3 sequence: CATSVTSSDEQFF. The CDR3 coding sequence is TGTGCCACCAGTGTTACTAGTAGCGATGAGCAGTTCTTC.

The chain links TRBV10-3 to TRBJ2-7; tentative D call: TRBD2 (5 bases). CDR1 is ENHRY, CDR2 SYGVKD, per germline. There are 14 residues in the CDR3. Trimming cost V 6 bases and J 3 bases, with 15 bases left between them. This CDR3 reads CAIRGARGGYEQYF. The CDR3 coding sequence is TGTGCCATCAGGGGAGCCCGTGGTGGCTACGAGCAGTACTTC.

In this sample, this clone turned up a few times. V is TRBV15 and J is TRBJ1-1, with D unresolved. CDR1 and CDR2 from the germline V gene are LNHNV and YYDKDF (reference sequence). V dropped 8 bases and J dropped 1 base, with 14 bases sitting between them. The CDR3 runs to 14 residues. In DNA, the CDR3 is TGTGCCACCCGGGAAGGCGGACGGAACACTGAAGCTTTCTTT. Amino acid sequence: CATREGGRNTEAFF.

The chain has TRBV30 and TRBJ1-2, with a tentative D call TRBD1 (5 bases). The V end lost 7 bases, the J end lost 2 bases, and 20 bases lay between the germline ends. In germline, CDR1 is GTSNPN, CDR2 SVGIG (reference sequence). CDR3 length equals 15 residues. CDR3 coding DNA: TGTGCCTACCCCCCCCGTGACAGTTTCAACTATGGCTACACCTTC. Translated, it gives CAYPPRDSFNYGYTF.

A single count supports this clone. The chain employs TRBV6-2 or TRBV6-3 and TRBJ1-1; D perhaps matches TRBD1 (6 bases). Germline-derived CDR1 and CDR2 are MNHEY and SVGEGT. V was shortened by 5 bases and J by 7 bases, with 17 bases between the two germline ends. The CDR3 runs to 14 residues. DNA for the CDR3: TGTGCCAGCAGTCATCTACCGGACAGTCATGAAGCTTTCTTT. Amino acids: CASSHLPDSHEAFF.